The rows below give T cell receptor beta chains drawn from one sample of a study of PD-L1 blockade in urothelial cancer. TCRdb's table, derived via immunoSEQ multiplex PCR, lists solely in-frame clones and lacks some. This table holds 45,000 to 55,000 clones, roughly 80% found once. The sequences come from PBMCs, collected around atezolizumab (anti-PD-L1) treatment. The source of these receptors is a man between 45 and 60 years old with urothelial cancer. Each CDR3 is given with its conserved first and last residue. Each record gives: CDR3 DNA, CDR3 protein, V gene, J gene, clone size, D gene. A D gene is named only where the DNA matches it firmly. Clone size is stated in some rows and not others, as once, few, many or a class when expanded.

TGCGCCAGCAGCCAAGATTCGGGGGAAGATCAGCCCCAGCATTTT,CASSQDSGEDQPQHF,TRBV4-3,TRBJ1-5,-,-
TGCGCCAGCAGCCAAGATAGGGCTAGCGGGGTCGTAGATACGCAGTATTTT,CASSQDRASGVVDTQYF,TRBV4-1,TRBJ2-3,once,TRBD2
TGTGCCAGCTCGCGCCCGACAGGTTCACATGGCTACACCTTC,CASSRPTGSHGYTF,TRBV18,TRBJ1-2,-,-
TGTGCCAGCAGCTACAGGGGGCCGGGCACAGATACGCAGTATTTT,CASSYRGPGTDTQYF,TRBV7-2,TRBJ2-3,-,TRBD1
TGTGCCAGCATAGAGGGACTATCCACAGATACGCAGTATTTT,CASIEGLSTDTQYF,TRBV6-6,TRBJ2-3,once,TRBD2
TGCAGTGCCGGCCCCAGGGATGAGCAGTTCTTC,CSAGPRDEQFF,TRBV20-1,TRBJ2-1,-,-
TGTGCCAGTAGTATAGGACAGCACACTGAAGCTTTCTTT,CASSIGQHTEAFF,TRBV19,TRBJ1-1,-,-
TGTGCCAGCAGCGTAGTGAGACAGACGAACACTGAAGCTTTCTTT,CASSVVRQTNTEAFF,TRBV9,TRBJ1-1,-,-
TGTGCCAGCAGCTTGGACAGGGGGAGGAGGCAGCCCCAGCATTTT,CASSLDRGRRQPQHF,TRBV5-6,TRBJ1-5,-,TRBD1
TGTGCCAGCAGCCAATCTAGCAGCTTCACAGATACGCAGTATTTT,CASSQSSSFTDTQYF,TRBV11-2,TRBJ2-3,-,-